This T cell receptor beta chain was retrieved from a study of regulatory T cells in long-lasting Graves disease. Findings of the study overall: Patients with persistent disease showed a bias toward TRBV28, TRBJ1-2 and TRBJ2-5. Patients with persistent Graves' had lower TCR diversity than newly diagnosed patients.

The sample holds many counts of this clonotype. Its target is unknown. Germline CDR1 reads MNHEY; CDR2 reads SMNVEV (reference sequence). CDR3 length: 20 residues. V lost 7 bases and J lost 2; bases outside the gene matches: 23. Assembly of TCR beta libraries relied on iRepertoire HTBI primers together with Arm-PCR of CDR3 regions. A single record per CDR3 protein comes from TCRdb applying MiXCR to the multiplex PCR reads. Of roughly 610,000 distinct CDR3 sequences listed, under 20% are singletons. Sample time point: newly diagnosed GD, antithyroid drugs for less than 3 months. Making the TCR library involved RNA that had been extracted from PBMCs. The same data also contributed to another study, on T cells in Graves' hyperthyroidism and ophthalmopathy. Turning to that study: Stable hyperthyroidism was separated from ophthalmopathy by a model based on 13 V-J features.

The source material was peripheral blood mononuclear cells (PBMCs), sampled at new diagnosis, from a patient treated with antithyroid drugs. The sequence derives from a woman aged 30 to 39 with Graves disease. V is TRBV27 and J is TRBJ2-7, with 10 bases fitting TRBD2. The CDR3 sequence is CASMGMLVQREGKLPYEQYF. In DNA form, the CDR3 reads TGTGCCAGCATGGGGATGTTGGTTCAGCGGGAGGGGAAACTCCCCTACGAGCAGTACTTC.